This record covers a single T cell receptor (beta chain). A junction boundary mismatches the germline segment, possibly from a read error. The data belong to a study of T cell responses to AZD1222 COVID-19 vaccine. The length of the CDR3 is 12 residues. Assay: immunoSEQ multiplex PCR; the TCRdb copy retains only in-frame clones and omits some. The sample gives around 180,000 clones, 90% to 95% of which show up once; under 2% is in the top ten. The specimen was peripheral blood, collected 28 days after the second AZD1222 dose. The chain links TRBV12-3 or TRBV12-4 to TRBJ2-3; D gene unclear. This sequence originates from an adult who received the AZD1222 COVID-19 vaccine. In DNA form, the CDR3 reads TGTGCCAGCAGTTACCCCACAGCCAGGCCGGATTTT. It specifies CASSYPTARPDF.